This record looks at one T cell receptor beta chain sequence and its context. This clonotype was counted between two and nine times. This clone's antigen is unknown. Base qualities are not at hand, and no much larger clone is one base apart. The data belong to a study of response to subunit inactivated influenza vaccine (dated by TCRdb to between 2018 and 2020). Broadly, across the study: The study used deep quantitative T cell receptor repertoire profiling to track responses to a trivalent subunit inactivated influenza vaccine.

Library method: RT-PCR. Data came from an Illumina HiSeq 2500. TCRdb reran the public reads through fastp at Q25 and MiXCR, keeping productive beta chains. Under each unique CDR3 protein, matching rows form one entry showing the most common genes and DNA. For this sample there are more than 550,000 distinct CDR3 sequences; about 10% appear just once. The ten largest clones represent roughly a tenth of the sample. What the research found in general, with its limitations: The authors suggested that each seasonal influenza vaccination may recruit only a limited number of new T cells.

From cysteine to phenylalanine, the CDR3 is 15 amino acids long. The DNA shown is the 45-base CDR3, in frame from base 1. The germline V gene (reference sequence) provides CDR1 LNHNV and CDR2 YYDKDF. The junction carries 15 bases between V and J, which are trimmed by 6 bases and 1 base respectively. This material consisted of PBMCs from blood, taken on the day of vaccination. Here the chain combines TRBV15 and TRBJ1-1; the D gene is unclear. This TCR derives from a middle-aged man who received an inactivated influenza vaccine. Donor details come from another sample of the same person, matched by shared clones. The DNA reads as follows: TGTGCCACCAGGGAGGGAGGGTACGAGAACACTGAAGCTTTCTTT. Translation gives CATREGGYENTEAFF.